The next 20 T cell receptor beta chains were all read from a single sample in a study of blood T cells in healthy people across ages. Sample-barcoded 5' priming and a J-beta primer mix drove a second PCR of roughly 7 to 11 cycles. TCRdb independently ran MiXCR on the 5' RACE reads; one entry per CDR3 protein. The repertoire has about 940,000 distinct CDR3 sequences, 40% to 60% of them found once; the top ten carry roughly an eighth. The sample was blood. These receptors were collected from a man aged 25 to 45 in good health.

The rearrangement links TRBV20-1 to TRBJ2-7; D uncertain. Germline V gene data show CDR1 as DFQATT and CDR2 as SNEGSKA (reference sequence). Between the trimmed V and J ends, which lost 3 bases and 2 bases, there was a span of 11 bases. The CDR3 sequence is 13 residues long. CDR3 in DNA: TGCAGTGCTAGGCGTCAGCTCACCTACGAGCAGTACTTC. Translation gives CSARRQLTYEQYF.

This chain joins TRBV10-3 and TRBJ2-4, with D perhaps TRBD1 (5 bases). Trimming shortened V by 3 bases and J by 6 bases, and 15 bases separated the two germline ends. Germline CDR1 is ENHRY and CDR2 is SYGVKD. The CDR3 is 15 residues long. This CDR3 reads CAISDSGRRGNIQYF. CDR3 coding DNA: TGTGCCATCAGTGATTCAGGTAGAAGGGGAAACATTCAGTACTTC.

This clonotype has a handful of counts. This chain uses TRBV20-1 with TRBJ2-3; 8 bases are a match to TRBD1. Germline assignment: CDR1 DFQATT and CDR2 SNEGSKA (reference sequence). The CDR3 extends over 14 amino acids. CDR3 coding DNA: TGCAGCGCCGTATCGGACAGGGAACCAGATACGCAGTATTTT. Translation: CSAVSDREPDTQYF.

The chain employs TRBV29-1 and TRBJ2-3; 9 bases fit TRBD2. CDR3 size: 13 residues. Germline loops: CDR1 SQVTM, CDR2 ANQGSEA. The CDR3 here is CTHGGGATDTQYF. In nucleotides, the CDR3 is TGCACCCATGGCGGGGGGGCCACAGATACGCAGTATTTT.

The rearrangement joins TRBV15 to TRBJ1-1; D is ambiguous. This CDR3 contains 14 residues. The V and J ends lost 0 bases and 4 bases respectively, with 9 bases between them. The V gene's germline CDR1 is LNHNV and CDR2 YYDKDF (reference sequence). This CDR3 is CATSRDRSSTEAFF. CDR3 coding DNA: TGTGCCACCAGCAGAGACCGCAGCAGCACTGAAGCTTTCTTT.

The chain links TRBV5-1 to TRBJ2-3; TRBD2 aligns across 10 bases. The V segment lost 4 bases and the J segment 5 bases; nucleotides outside the gene matches: 7. The CDR3 is 15 residues long. CDR1 is SGHRS, CDR2 YFSETQ, per germline. CDR3 DNA: TGCGCCAGCAGCGAGGCTAGCGGGGGAAGAGATACGCAGTATTTT. Amino acids: CASSEASGGRDTQYF.

The genes are TRBV5-1 and TRBJ1-2; no reliable D call. The germline V gene has CDR1 SGHRS and CDR2 YFSETQ. Deletions cut 1 base from V and 2 bases from J, with 9 bases between. The CDR3 is 14 amino acids. CDR3 coding DNA: TGCGCCAGCAGCTTGTCGGCAGACAACTATGGCTACACCTTC. Its protein product is CASSLSADNYGYTF.

This sequence joins TRBV3-1 and TRBJ1-2, with a weak D call TRBD1 (5 bases). The V end was cut by 3 bases, the J end by 4 bases, with 15 bases between. The germline V gene encodes CDR1 LGHDT and CDR2 YNNKEL (reference sequence). The CDR3 length is 15 residues. CDR3: CASSHWDERSYGYTF. CDR3 DNA: TGTGCCAGCAGCCATTGGGACGAAAGGTCCTATGGCTACACCTTC.

V is TRBV18 and J is TRBJ2-1, with no clear D. The CDR3 has 13 residues. CDR1 KGHSH and CDR2 LQKENI come from the germline V gene. Deletions cut 2 bases from V and 7 bases from J, with 9 bases between. The CDR3 region is CASSPTEGNEQFF. The CDR3 DNA sequence: TGTGCCAGCTCACCAACAGAAGGGAATGAGCAGTTCTTC.

The chain recombines TRBV7-2 with TRBJ1-1; the D gene is possibly TRBD1 (5 bases). V was trimmed by 7 bases and J by 8 bases, leaving 23 bases between them. The CDR3 is made up of 15 amino acids. Germline CDR1 reads SGHTA; CDR2 reads FQGNSA. The CDR3, as DNA: TGTGCCAGCACCGAAACTTGGGGCCCCACGCGCGAAGCTTTCTTT. Translation gives CASTETWGPTREAFF.

This clonotype was detected many times. This rearrangement joins TRBV2 to TRBJ2-7; D remains ambiguous. The CDR3 is 14 amino acids. The germline V gene encodes CDR1 SNHLY and CDR2 FYNNEI. V was cut by 8 bases and J by 3 bases, with 17 bases left in between. The CDR3 loop reads CASVGRTVLYEQYF. CDR3 DNA: TGTGCCAGCGTAGGTCGGACGGTCCTCTACGAGCAGTACTTC.

The V gene is TRBV4-1, the J gene TRBJ2-5; 14 nucleotides align to TRBD2. Per the germline V gene, CDR1 is MGHRA and CDR2 is YSYEKL. The trim removed 4 bases at V and 5 bases at J, leaving 6 bases unmatched. The CDR3 runs to 16 residues. The CDR3 sequence is CASSRVGLAGEETQYF. The CDR3 bases are TGCGCCAGCAGCCGAGTGGGACTAGCGGGGGAGGAGACCCAGTACTTC.

V is TRBV9 and J is TRBJ1-2; D not resolved. Germline CDR1 is SGDLS and CDR2 is YYNGEE. The germline V and J ends were trimmed by 0 bases and 9 bases, with 6 bases remaining between them. The CDR3 length is 11 residues. CDR3 protein: CASSVGGSYTF. The CDR3 DNA follows: TGTGCCAGCAGCGTAGGGGGAAGCTACACCTTC.

The V call is TRBV7-9, the J call TRBJ1-1; perhaps TRBD1 as D (6 bases). V was trimmed by 5 bases and J by 0 bases, leaving 13 bases between them. The CDR3 contains 15 residues. Per germline, CDR1 SEHNR and CDR2 FQNEAQ (reference sequence). CDR3 nucleotide sequence: TGTGCCAGCAGCCTGACAGGACTTTTGAACACTGAAGCTTTCTTT. It encodes CASSLTGLLNTEAFF.

CDR3 residues: CASSQHGSGVVYEQYF. The DNA for the CDR3 is TGTGCCAGCAGCCAACACGGGTCGGGGGTGGTGTACGAGCAGTACTTC. This chain links TRBV3-1 with TRBJ2-4; tentatively, D is TRBD2 (6 bases). The DNA end is a closer match to TRBJ2-7, so the J assignment may be wrong. CDR3 length: 16 residues. Germline CDR1 and CDR2: LGHDT and YNNKEL (reference sequence).

This clonotype has a handful of counts. The chain employs TRBV6-2 or TRBV6-3 and TRBJ2-1, with D perhaps assigned TRBD1 or TRBD2 (6 bases each). Germline loops: CDR1 MNHEY, CDR2 SVGEGT. This CDR3 has 18 residues. Deletions cut 0 bases from V and 5 bases from J, with 20 bases between. CDR3 loop: CASSYSLAPGGLNNEQFF. The CDR3 coding sequence is TGTGCCAGCAGTTACTCCCTAGCGCCTGGGGGGCTTAACAATGAGCAGTTCTTC.

About this clonotype: An end of the junction differs from the germline gene, which may be a read error. The chain joins TRBV6-1 to TRBJ2-3; TRBD2 agrees at 8 bases. Germline V gene lookup returns CDR1 MNHNS and CDR2 SASEGT. This CDR3 comprises 16 residues. CDR3 bases: TGTGCCAGCAGTGAAGCGACGGGGGGGCTCGCAGATACGAAGTATTTT. Its protein is CASSEATGGLADTKYF.

Only a few counts were recorded for this clonotype. V usage is TRBV28 and J usage is TRBJ1-1, with D possibly being TRBD1 (6 bases). Germline V CDR1 and CDR2: MDHEN, SYDVKM. Trimming took 7 bases from V and 1 from J, leaving 19 bases between them. The CDR3 loop spans 16 amino acids. CDR3 sequence reads: CASNPPVGAANTEAFF. The CDR3, as DNA: TGTGCCAGCAACCCCCCCGTGGGGGCGGCGAACACTGAAGCTTTCTTT.

This clonotype occurred a few times. V gene TRBV6-2 or TRBV6-3 combines with J gene TRBJ2-7, with 8 bases matching TRBD2. Germline V lookup: CDR1 MNHEY, CDR2 SVGEGT. Trimming at V came to 5 bases and at J to 0 bases, leaving 6 bases not matched to a gene. The CDR3 runs to 15 residues. The CDR3 DNA reads as TGTGCCAGCAGTCGGGTCACTAGCGGCTCCTACGAGCAGTACTTC. Its protein is CASSRVTSGSYEQYF.

This clonotype was picked up many times. The chain joins TRBV5-1 to TRBJ1-4, with TRBD1 matching 8 bases. The germline gives CDR1 SGHRS, CDR2 YFSETQ. The CDR3 has 15 residues. The junction had 4 bases not matched to a gene; V was cut back by 0 bases and J by 6 bases. CDR3 in DNA: TGCGCCAGCAGCTTGGTATCAGGGGGCGATGAAAAACTGTTTTTT. The encoded protein is CASSLVSGGDEKLFF.